This T cell receptor beta chain was captured by sequencing in a study of blood T cell repertoires in COVID-19. Study-level background: Italy, Spain and the United States were the sources of the convalescent and acute COVID-19 samples. PBMCs, B-cell-depleted T cells, or T cells were the source of the cDNA or gDNA that made up the material.

In the original workflow: Reference gene primer amplification gave nucleated cell count estimates. The assay was immunoSEQ multiplex PCR, and TCRdb's table has in-frame clones only and misses some. D and trimming come from the DNA, and the V and J calls and clone size come from that table. This sample carries 100,000 to 150,000 clones, nearly 70% of them seen once, and the ten largest clones take approximately 2%. Germline lookup yields CDR1 GTSNPN and CDR2 SVGIG (reference sequence). The CDR3 extends over 14 amino acids. J was trimmed by 5 bases and V by 3 bases; bases with no gene match: 8. The TCR comes from a woman in her 70s with acute or convalescent COVID-19. The rearrangement joins TRBV30 to TRBJ1-1; 8 bases match TRBD1. Material for sequencing was peripheral blood. The CDR3 DNA is TGTGCCTGGAGGGATACAGGGGGAGGGACTGAAGCTTTCTTT. Translated: CAWRDTGGGTEAFF.